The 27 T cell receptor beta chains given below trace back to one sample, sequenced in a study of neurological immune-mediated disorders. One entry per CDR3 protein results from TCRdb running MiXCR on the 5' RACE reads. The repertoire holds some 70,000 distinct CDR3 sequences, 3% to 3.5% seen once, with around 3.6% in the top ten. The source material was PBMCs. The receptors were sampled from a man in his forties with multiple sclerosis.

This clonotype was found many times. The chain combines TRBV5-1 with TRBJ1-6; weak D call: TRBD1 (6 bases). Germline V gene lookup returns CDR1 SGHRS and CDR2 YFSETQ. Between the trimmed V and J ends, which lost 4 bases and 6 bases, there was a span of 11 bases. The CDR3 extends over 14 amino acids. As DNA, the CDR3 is TGCGCCAGCAGCCCCGGACAGTCTAATTCACCCCTCCACTTT. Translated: CASSPGQSNSPLHF.

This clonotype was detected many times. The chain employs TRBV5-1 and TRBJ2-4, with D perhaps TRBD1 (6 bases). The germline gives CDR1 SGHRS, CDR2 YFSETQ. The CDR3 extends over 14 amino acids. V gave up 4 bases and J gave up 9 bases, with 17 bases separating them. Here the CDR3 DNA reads TGCGCCAGCAGCGCTACAGGGACGGCAGGCATTCAGTACTTC. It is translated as CASSATGTAGIQYF. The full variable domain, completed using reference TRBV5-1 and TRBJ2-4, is KAGVTQTPRYLIKTRGQQVTLSCSPISGHRSVSWYQQTPGQGLQFLFEYFSETQRNKGNFPGRFSGRQFSNSRSEMNVSTLELGDSALYLCASSATGTAGIQYFGAGTRLSVL.

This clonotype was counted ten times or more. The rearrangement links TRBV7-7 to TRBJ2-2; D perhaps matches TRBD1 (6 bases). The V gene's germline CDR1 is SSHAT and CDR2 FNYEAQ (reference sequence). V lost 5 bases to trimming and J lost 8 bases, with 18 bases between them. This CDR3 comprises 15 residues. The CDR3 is CASSPQTVQGGELFF. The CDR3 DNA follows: TGTGCCAGCAGCCCCCAGACAGTCCAGGGGGGGGAGCTGTTTTTT. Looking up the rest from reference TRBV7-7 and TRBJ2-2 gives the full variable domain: GAGVSQSPRYKVTKRGQDVTLRCDPISSHATLYWYQQALGQGPEFLTYFNYEAQPDKSGLPSDRFSAERPEGSISTLTIQRTEQRDSAMYRCASSPQTVQGGELFFGEGSRLTVL.

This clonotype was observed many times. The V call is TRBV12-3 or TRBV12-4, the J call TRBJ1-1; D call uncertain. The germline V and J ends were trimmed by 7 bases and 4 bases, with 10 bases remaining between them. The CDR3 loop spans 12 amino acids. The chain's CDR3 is CASKNRVTEAFF. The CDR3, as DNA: TGTGCCAGCAAAAATAGGGTCACTGAAGCTTTCTTT.

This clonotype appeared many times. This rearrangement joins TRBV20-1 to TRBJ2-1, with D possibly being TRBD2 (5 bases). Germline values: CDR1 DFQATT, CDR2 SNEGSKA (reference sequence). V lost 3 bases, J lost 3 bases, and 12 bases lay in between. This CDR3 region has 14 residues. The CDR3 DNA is TGCAGTGCTAGTCGGACTTTCGACTACAATGAGCAGTTCTTC. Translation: CSASRTFDYNEQFF.

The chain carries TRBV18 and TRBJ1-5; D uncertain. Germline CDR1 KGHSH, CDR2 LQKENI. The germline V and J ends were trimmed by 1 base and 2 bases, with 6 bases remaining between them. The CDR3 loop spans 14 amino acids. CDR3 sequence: CASSPQQGNQPQHF. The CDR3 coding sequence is TGTGCCAGCTCACCACAACAAGGCAATCAGCCCCAGCATTTT.

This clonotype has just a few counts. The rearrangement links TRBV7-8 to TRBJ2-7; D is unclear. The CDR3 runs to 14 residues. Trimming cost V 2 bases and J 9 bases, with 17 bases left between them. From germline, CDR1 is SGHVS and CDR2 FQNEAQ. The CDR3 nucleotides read TGTGCCAGCAGCTTACAACATTACTCCGAAGCGCAGTACTTC. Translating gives CASSLQHYSEAQYF.

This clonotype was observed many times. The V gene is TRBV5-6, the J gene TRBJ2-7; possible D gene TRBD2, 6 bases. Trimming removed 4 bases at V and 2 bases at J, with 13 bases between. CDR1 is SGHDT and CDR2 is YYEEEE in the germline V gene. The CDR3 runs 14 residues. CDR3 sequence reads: CASSPWGEAYEQYF. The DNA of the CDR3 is TGTGCCAGCAGCCCTTGGGGGGAAGCCTACGAGCAGTACTTC.

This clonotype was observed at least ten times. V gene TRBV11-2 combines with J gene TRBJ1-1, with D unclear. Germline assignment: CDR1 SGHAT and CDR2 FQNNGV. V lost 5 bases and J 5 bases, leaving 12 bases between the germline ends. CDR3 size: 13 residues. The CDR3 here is CASSPHLETEAFF. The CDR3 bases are TGTGCCAGCAGCCCGCATTTGGAAACTGAAGCTTTCTTT.

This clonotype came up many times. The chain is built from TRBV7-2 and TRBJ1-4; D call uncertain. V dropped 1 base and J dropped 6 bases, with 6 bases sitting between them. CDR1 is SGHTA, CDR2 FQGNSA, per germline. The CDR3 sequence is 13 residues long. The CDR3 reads CASSLEVDEKLFF. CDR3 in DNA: TGTGCCAGCAGCTTAGAAGTGGATGAAAAACTGTTTTTT. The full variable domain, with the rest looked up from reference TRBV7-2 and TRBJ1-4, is GAGVSQSPSNKVTEKGKDVELRCDPISGHTALYWYRQSLGQGLEFLIYFQGNSAPDKSGLPSDRFSAERTGGSVSTLTIQRTQQEDSAVYLCASSLEVDEKLFFGSGTQLSVL.

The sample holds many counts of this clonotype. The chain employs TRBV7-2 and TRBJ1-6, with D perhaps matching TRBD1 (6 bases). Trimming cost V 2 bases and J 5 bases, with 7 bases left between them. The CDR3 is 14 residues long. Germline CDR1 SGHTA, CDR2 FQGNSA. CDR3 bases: TGTGCCAGCAGCTTAAACAGGGATAATTCACCCCTCCACTTT. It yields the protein CASSLNRDNSPLHF.

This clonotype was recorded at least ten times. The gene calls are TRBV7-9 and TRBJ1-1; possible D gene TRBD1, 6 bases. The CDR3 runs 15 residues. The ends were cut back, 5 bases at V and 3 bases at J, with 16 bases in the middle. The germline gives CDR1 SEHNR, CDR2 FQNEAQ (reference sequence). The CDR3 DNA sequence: TGTGCCAGCAGCACTGGGACACTATGGGACACTGAAGCTTTCTTT. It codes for CASSTGTLWDTEAFF.

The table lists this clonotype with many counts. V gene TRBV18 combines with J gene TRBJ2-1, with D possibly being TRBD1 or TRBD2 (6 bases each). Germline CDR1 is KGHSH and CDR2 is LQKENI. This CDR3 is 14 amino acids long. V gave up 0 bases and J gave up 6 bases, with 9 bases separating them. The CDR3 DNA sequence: TGTGCCAGCTCACCACCGCCGGGGGCCAATGAGCAGTTCTTC. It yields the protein CASSPPPGANEQFF.

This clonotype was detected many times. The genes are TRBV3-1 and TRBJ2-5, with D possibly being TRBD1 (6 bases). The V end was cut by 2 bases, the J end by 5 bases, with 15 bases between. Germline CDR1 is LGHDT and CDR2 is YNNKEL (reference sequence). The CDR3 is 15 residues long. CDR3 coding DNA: TGTGCCAGCAGCCAACGGCAGGGGTGGTCGGAGACCCAGTACTTC. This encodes CASSQRQGWSETQYF.

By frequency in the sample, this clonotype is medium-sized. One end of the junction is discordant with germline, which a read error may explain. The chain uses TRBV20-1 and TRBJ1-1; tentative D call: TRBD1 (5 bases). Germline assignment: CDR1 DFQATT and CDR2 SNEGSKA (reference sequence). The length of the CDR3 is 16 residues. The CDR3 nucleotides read TGCAGTGCTAGAGACCTCTTAGCAGGGTCGAACGCTGAAGCTTTCTTT. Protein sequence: CSARDLLAGSNAEAFF.

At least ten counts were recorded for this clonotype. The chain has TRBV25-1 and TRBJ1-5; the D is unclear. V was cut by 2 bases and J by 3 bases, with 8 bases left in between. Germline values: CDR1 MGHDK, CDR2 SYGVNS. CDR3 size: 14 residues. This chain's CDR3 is CASSEGPYNQPQHF. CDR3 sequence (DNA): TGTGCCAGCAGTGAAGGACCTTACAATCAGCCCCAGCATTTT.

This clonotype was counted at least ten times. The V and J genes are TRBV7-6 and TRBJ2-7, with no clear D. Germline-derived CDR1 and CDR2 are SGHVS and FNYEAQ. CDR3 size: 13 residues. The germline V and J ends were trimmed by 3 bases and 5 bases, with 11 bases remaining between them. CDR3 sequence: CASSFLGGHEQYF. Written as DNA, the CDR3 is TGTGCCAGCAGCTTTCTGGGCGGCCACGAGCAGTACTTC.

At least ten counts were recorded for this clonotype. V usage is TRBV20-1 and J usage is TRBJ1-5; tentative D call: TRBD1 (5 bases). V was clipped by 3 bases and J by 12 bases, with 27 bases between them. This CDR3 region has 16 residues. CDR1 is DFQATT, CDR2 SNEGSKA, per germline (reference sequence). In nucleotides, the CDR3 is TGCAGTGCTAGGGAGTCCGTGGGGTTTGGGGGACTGGTCCAGCATTTT. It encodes CSARESVGFGGLVQHF.

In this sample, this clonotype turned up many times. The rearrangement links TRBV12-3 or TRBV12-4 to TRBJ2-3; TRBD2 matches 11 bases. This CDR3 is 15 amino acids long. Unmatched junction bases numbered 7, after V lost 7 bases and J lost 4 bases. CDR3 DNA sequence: TGTGCCAGCACCATAGCGGGAGGGCAAGCAGATACGCAGTATTTT. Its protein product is CASTIAGGQADTQYF.

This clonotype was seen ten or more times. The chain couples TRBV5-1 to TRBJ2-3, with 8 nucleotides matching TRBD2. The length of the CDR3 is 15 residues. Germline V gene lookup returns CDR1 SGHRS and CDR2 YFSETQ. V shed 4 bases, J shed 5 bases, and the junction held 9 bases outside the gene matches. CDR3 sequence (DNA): TGCGCCAGCAGCGCCGGGACTAGGCGGGGAGATACGCAGTATTTT. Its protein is CASSAGTRRGDTQYF.

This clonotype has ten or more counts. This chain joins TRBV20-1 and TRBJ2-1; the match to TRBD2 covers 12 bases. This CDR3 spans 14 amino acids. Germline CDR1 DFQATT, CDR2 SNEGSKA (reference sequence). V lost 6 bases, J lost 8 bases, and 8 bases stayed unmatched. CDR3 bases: TGCAGTGCACCACTAGCGGGGGGCGGGGATGAGCAGTTCTTC. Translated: CSAPLAGGGDEQFF.

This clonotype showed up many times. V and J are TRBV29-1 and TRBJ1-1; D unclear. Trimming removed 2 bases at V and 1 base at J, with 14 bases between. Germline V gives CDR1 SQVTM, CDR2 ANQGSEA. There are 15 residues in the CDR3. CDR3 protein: CSVETLGFGNTEAFF. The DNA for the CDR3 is TGCAGCGTTGAAACCCTCGGTTTCGGGAACACTGAAGCTTTCTTT.

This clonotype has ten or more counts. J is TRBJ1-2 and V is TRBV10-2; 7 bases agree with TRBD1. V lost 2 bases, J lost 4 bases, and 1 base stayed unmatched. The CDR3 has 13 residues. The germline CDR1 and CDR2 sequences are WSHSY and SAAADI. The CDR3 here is CASSEGTAYGYTF. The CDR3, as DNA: TGCGCCAGCAGTGAGGGGACAGCCTATGGCTACACCTTC.

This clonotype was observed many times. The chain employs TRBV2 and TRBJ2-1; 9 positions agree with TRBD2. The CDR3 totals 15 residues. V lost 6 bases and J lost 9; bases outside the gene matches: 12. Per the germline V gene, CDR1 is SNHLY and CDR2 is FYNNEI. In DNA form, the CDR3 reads TGTGCCAGCAGGAAGGGAGTAGCGGGAGTTGTTGAGCAGTTCTTC. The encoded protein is CASRKGVAGVVEQFF.

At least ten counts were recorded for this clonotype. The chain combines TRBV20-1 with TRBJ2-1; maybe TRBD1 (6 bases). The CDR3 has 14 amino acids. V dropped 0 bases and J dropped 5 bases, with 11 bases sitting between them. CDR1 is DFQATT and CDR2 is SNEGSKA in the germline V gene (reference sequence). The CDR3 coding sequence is TGCAGTGCTAGAGATACAGGGATTAACAATGAGCAGTTCTTC. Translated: CSARDTGINNEQFF.

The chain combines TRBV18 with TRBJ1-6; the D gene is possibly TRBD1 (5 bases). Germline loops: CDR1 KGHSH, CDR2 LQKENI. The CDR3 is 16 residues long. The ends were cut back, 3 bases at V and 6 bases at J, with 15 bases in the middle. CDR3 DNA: TGTGCCAGCTCACCGGACGCGGGACCGCCTAATTCACCCCTCCACTTT. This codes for CASSPDAGPPNSPLHF.

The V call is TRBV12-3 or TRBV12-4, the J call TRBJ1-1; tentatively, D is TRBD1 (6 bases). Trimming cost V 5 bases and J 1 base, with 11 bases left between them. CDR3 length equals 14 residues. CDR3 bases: TGTGCCAGCAGTGCCCGGGACAAGAACACTGAAGCTTTCTTT. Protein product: CASSARDKNTEAFF.